These T cell receptor beta chains were read from a single sample in a study of cytomegalovirus exposure and HLA in healthy donors. Here immunoSEQ multiplex PCR was the method, and the copy in TCRdb shows in-frame clones only, minus some. Altogether roughly 150,000 clones are present, about 72% being singletons, with the ten largest covering under 2.5%. The specimen sequenced was PBMCs. All receptors derive from a man aged 45 to 65 in good health and CMV-seropositive. Both conserved end residues are part of each CDR3. Each record gives: clone size, V gene, J gene, D gene, CDR3 protein. A D gene is named only where the DNA matches it firmly. Only part of the rows carry a size: once, few, many, or a class if the clone is expanded.

once	TRBV7-2	TRBJ1-5	.	CASSTGTLKGNQPQHF
.	TRBV5-1	TRBJ2-5	TRBD1	CASSWLDRGEETQYF
.	TRBV7-2	TRBJ2-3	TRBD2	CASSRGTSETDTQYF
.	TRBV15	TRBJ2-7	.	CATSRPLPGKSYEQYF
.	TRBV11-2	TRBJ2-3	TRBD2	CASSLDTYGGARTDTQYF
.	TRBV11-2	TRBJ2-3	TRBD1	CASSLDRRLPDTQYF
.	TRBV11-2	TRBJ2-7	TRBD2	CASSFWRGGGGILYEQYF
.	TRBV30	TRBJ2-1	TRBD1	CAWTQGSSYNEQFF
.	TRBV7-3	TRBJ1-1	.	CASSPGGAGTEAFF
few	TRBV11-2	TRBJ2-7	TRBD1	CASSFLQGFGEQYF
once	TRBV7-9	TRBJ1-3	TRBD1	CASGGQSSGNTIYF
few	TRBV7-9	TRBJ1-5	TRBD1	CASSLVSRGLNQPQHF
.	TRBV4-3	TRBJ1-3	.	CASSQLRGARNTIYF
.	TRBV21-1	TRBJ2-5	.	CASSKANEYKHF
.	TRBV5-1	TRBJ2-4	.	CASRSTRDSKNIQYF
.	TRBV21-1	TRBJ1-2	.	CASSKTGGDYGYTF